One TCR beta chain is described in this entry. The target of this receptor is not known. The read ends 3 residues shy of where the CDR3 ends; the end is completed using the germline J gene. This specimen's time point label, interpreted: 6 months after combined kidney and bone marrow transplant. Related donors were used in the transplants with nonmyeloablative bone marrow transplantation, and mixed chimerism was transient in the human trials. Unstimulated Tregs (CD4+CD25+CD127-), CD4+ non-Tregs (CD4+CD25-), CD4 and CD8 cells were FACS-sorted from thawed PBMCs. The patients were a few recipients of combined kidney and bone marrow transplants from the ITN036ST trial, and samples were available only from these trial subjects. Healthy control blood was separated into PBMCs by Ficoll density gradient and cryopreserved, and patient PBMCs were collected both before and after transplant. From the cysteine through the phenylalanine, the CDR3 covers 17 amino acids. The DNA shown is the part of the CDR3 that was read: 42 bases, in frame from base 1. Reading the germline V gene gives CDR1 KGHSH and CDR2 LQKENI. For this chain, trimming is 2 bases at the V end and 3 bases at the J end, and the number of junction bases without a gene match is 10.

The data originate from a study of Tregs in tolerant kidney transplant recipients (dated by TCRdb to the late 2010s). About the study as a whole: Before combined kidney and bone marrow transplantation, this study identified donor-specific regulatory T cells using TCRbeta sequencing and then followed those same cells after transplant.

Overall study outcomes, separate from this receptor: In tolerant patients, donor-specific Tregs expanded more than Tregs overall, which suggests antigen-driven rather than nonspecific expansion. Biological reproducibility was not examined directly, but technical replication error appeared to be minimal. The most biologically relevant and donor-specific TCRbeta repertoire appeared to be identified by expanding Tregs with activated donor B cells. The study was limited by small patient numbers, and the findings need validation in larger populations and under other immunosuppression protocols. For some patients the PCR primers changed over time, which made it impossible to compare the samples from those patients at the nucleotide level.

For TCRbeta CDR3 sequencing, genomic DNA was extracted from sorted cells using the QIAGEN DNeasy Blood and Tissue Kit. High-throughput TCRbeta CDR3 sequencing, including PCR amplification with bias correction and internal controls, was performed commercially through immunoSEQ. The paper's processing steps were these. Unique productive TCRbeta sequences were defined by CDR3 nucleotide sequence when primers matched and otherwise by CDR3 amino acid sequence together with Vbeta and Jbeta genes. To correct sorting error, sequences shared between sorted populations at a frequency ratio of 2:1 or less were removed; the rest were assigned to the higher population. Sequences were defined as donor-reactive when expanded at least 5-fold in CFSE-low cells versus unstimulated cells and present at a frequency of at least 0.01% in CFSE-low cells. Jensen-Shannon divergence, calculated on the top 100 TCRbeta sequences ranked by frequency, was used to quantify repertoire divergence. For samples with multiple sequencing runs, sorting error was corrected in each run separately before the runs were combined. TCRdb took this table from immuneACCESS and kept in-frame rearrangements with V and J called. Such tables lack part of the clones; where checked against another copy, unresolved V genes explain under half of the gap, and the rest is unexplained. V and J calls and clone size are those listed in that table; D and trimming were worked out from the DNA. For this sample, the table gives approximately 24,000 clones. Clones ranked in the top ten supply approximately 4.2% of the sample.

The TCR originated in a human patient who received a combined kidney and bone marrow transplant. Following a transplant, some T lymphocytes may have been derived from the graft donor. The chain is assembled from TRBV18 and TRBJ1-3; TRBD1 fits 7 bases in the junction. The sequencing used CD4+ T cells from blood (PBMCs), collected 6 months after the transplant. The part of the CDR3 DNA that was read is TGTGCCAGCTCACCAATATCCAGGGGGTACTTTGGAAACACC. The resulting protein is CASSPISRGYFGNT. The CDR3 as a whole reads CASSPISRGYFGNTIYF.